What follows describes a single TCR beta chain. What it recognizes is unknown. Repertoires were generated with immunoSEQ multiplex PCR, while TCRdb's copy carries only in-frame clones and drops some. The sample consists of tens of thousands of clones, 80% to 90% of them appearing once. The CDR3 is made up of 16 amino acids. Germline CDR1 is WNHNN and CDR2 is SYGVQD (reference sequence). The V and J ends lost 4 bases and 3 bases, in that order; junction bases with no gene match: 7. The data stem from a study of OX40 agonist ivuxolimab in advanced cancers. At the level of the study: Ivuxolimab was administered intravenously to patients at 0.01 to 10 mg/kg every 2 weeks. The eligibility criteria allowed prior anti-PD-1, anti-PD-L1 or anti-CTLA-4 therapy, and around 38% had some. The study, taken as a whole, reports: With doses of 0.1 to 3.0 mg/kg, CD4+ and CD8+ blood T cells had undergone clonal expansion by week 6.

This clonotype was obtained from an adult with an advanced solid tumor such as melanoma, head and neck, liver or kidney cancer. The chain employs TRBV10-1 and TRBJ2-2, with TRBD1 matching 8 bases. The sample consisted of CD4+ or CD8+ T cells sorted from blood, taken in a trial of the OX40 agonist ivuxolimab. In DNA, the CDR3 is TGCGCCAGCAGTGGAGCAGGGGGCGCGTACACCGGGGAGCTGTTTTTT. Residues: CASSGAGGAYTGELFF.